This T cell receptor beta chain was obtained from a study of control samples from healthy donors and cancer patients. The table came from immunoSEQ multiplex PCR; TCRdb's copy has only in-frame clones and leaves some out. The top ten clones hold 2.9% of a sample with 130,000 or so clones, around 87% of them seen once. This clone was picked up one time. V was trimmed by 1 base and J by 4 bases, leaving 9 bases between them. The CDR3 is 14 residues long. Germline values: CDR1 SGHRS, CDR2 YFSETQ. This TCR was sampled from a man between 60 and 75 years old in good health. The chain carries TRBV5-1 and TRBJ1-3; weak D call: TRBD1 (5 bases). The specimen was blood. CDR3 loop: CASSLSGSGNTIYF. DNA for the CDR3: TGCGCCAGCAGCTTGTCAGGGTCCGGAAACACCATATATTTT.